Listed below are T cell receptor beta chains from one sample, sequenced in a study of T cell changes during pregnancy in multiple sclerosis. TCRdb's table, derived via immunoSEQ multiplex PCR, lists solely in-frame clones and lacks some. The repertoire consists of over 80,000 clones, with 90% occurring once and the leading ten covering over 0.6%. The sample consisted of peripheral blood, taken in the second trimester of pregnancy. The receptors derive from a female donor in good health, enrolled as a control in a pregnancy study. Each CDR3 is given with its conserved first and last residue. D genes are given only for firm matches. The size of a clone is reported for some rows only, either as once, few or many, or as a class for expanded clones.

clone size: -; D gene: TRBD1; J gene: TRBJ2-3; V gene: TRBV4-1; CDR3 protein: CASSQDEGAPIPSTDTQYF; CDR3 DNA: TGCGCCAGCAGCCAAGACGAGGGGGCGCCTATACCTAGCACAGATACGCAGTATTTT
clone size: -; D gene: -; J gene: TRBJ2-7; V gene: TRBV7-9; CDR3 protein: CASSLAEWPHF; CDR3 DNA: TGTGCCAGCAGCTTAGCCGAATGGCCCCACTTC
clone size: -; D gene: -; J gene: TRBJ1-4; V gene: TRBV19; CDR3 protein: CASSSASDSVEKLFF; CDR3 DNA: TGTGCCAGTAGCTCCGCTTCGGACAGCGTCGAAAAACTGTTTTTT
clone size: -; D gene: -; J gene: TRBJ1-2; V gene: TRBV7-9; CDR3 protein: CASSLAQGNGYTF; CDR3 DNA: TGTGCCAGCAGCTTAGCGCAGGGGAATGGCTACACCTTC
clone size: few; D gene: TRBD1; J gene: TRBJ2-2; V gene: TRBV30; CDR3 protein: CAWRPGGDGELFF; CDR3 DNA: TGTGCCTGGAGGCCAGGGGGCGACGGGGAGCTGTTTTTT
clone size: -; D gene: -; J gene: TRBJ1-5; V gene: TRBV2; CDR3 protein: CASSEANRDQPQHF; CDR3 DNA: TGTGCCAGCAGTGAAGCGAACAGAGATCAGCCCCAGCATTTT
clone size: -; D gene: TRBD1; J gene: TRBJ1-1; V gene: TRBV19; CDR3 protein: CASRNTGATEAFF; CDR3 DNA: TGTGCCAGTAGGAATACAGGGGCCACTGAAGCTTTCTTT
clone size: -; D gene: -; J gene: TRBJ1-2; V gene: TRBV28; CDR3 protein: CASSLSRGGLGGYTF; CDR3 DNA: TGTGCCAGCAGTTTGTCCAGGGGAGGGCTAGGAGGCTACACCTTC
clone size: once; D gene: -; J gene: TRBJ2-7; V gene: TRBV28; CDR3 protein: CASRPSTGMTSYEQYF; CDR3 DNA: TGTGCCAGCAGACCCTCTACAGGGATGACATCCTACGAGCAGTACTTC
clone size: -; D gene: TRBD1; J gene: TRBJ1-2; V gene: TRBV28; CDR3 protein: CASSSGTGALPYGYTF; CDR3 DNA: TGTGCCAGCAGCTCCGGGACAGGGGCCCTCCCCTATGGCTACACCTTC
clone size: -; D gene: -; J gene: TRBJ1-1; V gene: TRBV11-2; CDR3 protein: CASSLVTIQAFF; CDR3 DNA: TGTGCCAGCAGCTTAGTTACTATTCAAGCTTTCTTT
clone size: -; D gene: -; J gene: TRBJ2-2; V gene: TRBV10-3; CDR3 protein: CAISPKTGPGELFF; CDR3 DNA: TGTGCCATCAGCCCCAAGACAGGCCCCGGGGAGCTGTTTTTT
clone size: -; D gene: TRBD2; J gene: TRBJ2-1; V gene: TRBV6-1; CDR3 protein: CASRVAGVAYNEQFF; CDR3 DNA: TGTGCCAGCAGGGTAGCGGGAGTCGCCTACAATGAGCAGTTCTTC
clone size: -; D gene: TRBD2; J gene: TRBJ2-7; V gene: TRBV12-5; CDR3 protein: CASGPSRGRGYEQYF; CDR3 DNA: TGTGCTAGTGGTCCCTCCCGAGGGAGGGGATACGAGCAGTACTTC
clone size: -; D gene: TRBD1; J gene: TRBJ1-1; V gene: TRBV19; CDR3 protein: CASSIGTGNTEAFF; CDR3 DNA: TGTGCCAGTAGTATAGGGACAGGTAACACTGAAGCTTTCTTT
clone size: -; D gene: TRBD2; J gene: TRBJ2-1; V gene: TRBV10-3; CDR3 protein: CAISEPGTTPTNEQFF; CDR3 DNA: TGTGCCATCAGTGAGCCCGGGACTACCCCAACCAATGAGCAGTTCTTC
clone size: -; D gene: TRBD1; J gene: TRBJ1-2; V gene: TRBV28; CDR3 protein: CASTLTGAPYGYTF; CDR3 DNA: TGTGCCAGCACTCTGACAGGGGCGCCCTATGGCTACACCTTC
clone size: -; D gene: TRBD2; J gene: TRBJ2-2; V gene: TRBV7-9; CDR3 protein: CASSLIPAGRAGELFF; CDR3 DNA: TGTGCCAGCAGCTTAATCCCAGCGGGAAGGGCCGGGGAGCTGTTTTTT
clone size: -; D gene: TRBD1; J gene: TRBJ1-6; V gene: TRBV19; CDR3 protein: CASRQGSRSYNSPLHF; CDR3 DNA: TGTGCCAGTCGACAGGGGAGTAGATCCTATAATTCACCCCTCCACTTT
clone size: -; D gene: TRBD1; J gene: TRBJ1-1; V gene: TRBV18; CDR3 protein: CASSPILDRGRPTEAFF; CDR3 DNA: TGTGCCAGCTCACCAATCCTTGACAGGGGGCGTCCGACTGAAGCTTTCTTT
clone size: -; D gene: TRBD1; J gene: TRBJ2-7; V gene: TRBV5-6; CDR3 protein: CASSLGPPGQLYEQYF; CDR3 DNA: TGTGCCAGCAGCTTGGGGCCCCCGGGACAGCTCTACGAGCAGTACTTC
clone size: once; D gene: TRBD1; J gene: TRBJ2-7; V gene: TRBV5-1; CDR3 protein: CASSPGQGGTYEQYF; CDR3 DNA: TGCGCCAGCAGCCCGGGACAGGGAGGGACCTACGAGCAGTACTTC
clone size: -; D gene: -; J gene: TRBJ1-1; V gene: TRBV5-1; CDR3 protein: CASSADTGTSNTEAFF; CDR3 DNA: TGCGCCAGCAGCGCAGACACCGGGACATCGAACACTGAAGCTTTCTTT
clone size: -; D gene: TRBD1; J gene: TRBJ2-2; V gene: TRBV27; CDR3 protein: CASTIGTANTGELFF; CDR3 DNA: TGTGCCAGCACAATAGGGACAGCGAACACCGGGGAGCTGTTTTTT
clone size: once; D gene: TRBD2; J gene: TRBJ2-7; V gene: TRBV7-9; CDR3 protein: CASSLGSLAGGSLTYEQYF; CDR3 DNA: TGTGCCAGCAGCTTAGGATCCCTAGCGGGGGGCTCGCTTACGTACGAGCAGTACTTC
clone size: -; D gene: -; J gene: TRBJ2-5; V gene: TRBV5-1; CDR3 protein: CASSSNPPTETQYF; CDR3 DNA: TGCGCCAGCAGCTCCAACCCTCCTACGGAGACCCAGTACTTC
clone size: -; D gene: -; J gene: TRBJ1-2; V gene: TRBV18; CDR3 protein: CASSPGAVYGYTF; CDR3 DNA: TGTGCCAGCTCACCAGGGGCAGTCTATGGCTACACCTTC
clone size: -; D gene: -; J gene: TRBJ2-1; V gene: TRBV19; CDR3 protein: CASSIRQGSYNEQFF; CDR3 DNA: TGTGCCAGTAGTATACGGCAGGGGTCCTACAATGAGCAGTTCTTC
clone size: -; D gene: -; J gene: TRBJ1-2; V gene: TRBV7-9; CDR3 protein: CASSLGFSANYGYTF; CDR3 DNA: TGTGCCAGCAGCTTAGGGTTTAGTGCTAACTATGGCTACACCTTC
clone size: -; D gene: TRBD1; J gene: TRBJ1-2; V gene: TRBV6-4; CDR3 protein: CASSDSTGDGYTF; CDR3 DNA: TGTGCCAGCAGTGACTCGACAGGGGACGGCTACACCTTC
clone size: -; D gene: TRBD2; J gene: TRBJ2-1; V gene: TRBV4-3; CDR3 protein: CASSQLATSGRIDEQFF; CDR3 DNA: TGCGCCAGCAGCCAACTAGCAACTAGCGGGAGAATAGATGAGCAGTTCTTC
clone size: -; D gene: -; J gene: TRBJ1-4; V gene: TRBV27; CDR3 protein: CASSLKAAATNEKLFF; CDR3 DNA: TGTGCCAGCAGTTTAAAAGCTGCCGCAACTAATGAAAAACTGTTTTTT
clone size: few; D gene: -; J gene: TRBJ1-1; V gene: TRBV19; CDR3 protein: CASTKGLRGTEAFF; CDR3 DNA: TGTGCCAGTACGAAGGGCCTAAGGGGAACTGAAGCTTTCTTT
clone size: -; D gene: TRBD2; J gene: TRBJ2-1; V gene: TRBV29-1; CDR3 protein: CSVSSLAGGANEQFF; CDR3 DNA: TGCAGCGTTTCCTCACTAGCGGGAGGGGCCAATGAGCAGTTCTTC
clone size: -; D gene: TRBD1; J gene: TRBJ1-1; V gene: TRBV5-1; CDR3 protein: CASSSDPRGRGTEAFF; CDR3 DNA: TGCGCCAGCAGCTCGGACCCCAGGGGGCGAGGCACTGAAGCTTTCTTT
clone size: -; D gene: TRBD2; J gene: TRBJ2-3; V gene: TRBV15; CDR3 protein: CATSKRTSGDTQYF; CDR3 DNA: TGTGCCACCAGCAAACGGACTAGCGGAGATACGCAGTATTTT
clone size: -; D gene: TRBD1; J gene: TRBJ1-2; V gene: TRBV18; CDR3 protein: CASSPGQGDNYGYTF; CDR3 DNA: TGTGCCAGCTCACCAGGACAGGGAGACAACTATGGCTACACCTTC
clone size: -; D gene: -; J gene: TRBJ2-7; V gene: TRBV27; CDR3 protein: CASSRGEVLYEQYF; CDR3 DNA: TGTGCCAGCAGTCGTGGTGAGGTCCTCTACGAGCAGTACTTC
clone size: -; D gene: TRBD2; J gene: TRBJ2-3; V gene: TRBV6-4; CDR3 protein: CASTTGTSGRWGTDTQYF; CDR3 DNA: TGTGCCAGCACTACCGGGACTAGCGGGAGATGGGGCACAGATACGCAGTATTTT
clone size: -; D gene: TRBD1; J gene: TRBJ1-1; V gene: TRBV10-3; CDR3 protein: CAISGQGALNTEAFF; CDR3 DNA: TGTGCCATCAGTGGACAGGGCGCCTTGAACACTGAAGCTTTCTTT
clone size: -; D gene: TRBD2; J gene: TRBJ2-1; V gene: TRBV18; CDR3 protein: CASSPLAGGTYNEQFF; CDR3 DNA: TGTGCCAGCTCACCTCTAGCGGGAGGGACTTACAATGAGCAGTTCTTC
clone size: -; D gene: -; J gene: TRBJ1-2; V gene: TRBV6-5; CDR3 protein: CASSSNPGQGYGYTF; CDR3 DNA: TGTGCCAGCAGTTCCAACCCTGGGCAGGGGTATGGCTACACCTTC
clone size: -; D gene: -; J gene: TRBJ1-2; V gene: TRBV28; CDR3 protein: CASSLGVYGYTF; CDR3 DNA: TGTGCCAGCAGTTTAGGAGTCTATGGCTACACCTTC
clone size: -; D gene: -; J gene: TRBJ2-5; V gene: TRBV18; CDR3 protein: CASSPKGVQETQYF; CDR3 DNA: TGTGCCAGCTCACCAAAAGGGGTGCAAGAGACCCAGTACTTC
clone size: -; D gene: -; J gene: TRBJ2-5; V gene: TRBV9; CDR3 protein: CASSVDSSIQETQYF; CDR3 DNA: TGTGCCAGCAGCGTAGATAGCAGCATCCAAGAGACCCAGTACTTC
clone size: -; D gene: -; J gene: TRBJ1-1; V gene: TRBV5-6; CDR3 protein: CASSLAVRGNTEAFF; CDR3 DNA: TGTGCCAGCAGCTTGGCTGTCAGAGGGAACACTGAAGCTTTCTTT
clone size: -; D gene: -; J gene: TRBJ1-1; V gene: TRBV4-3; CDR3 protein: CASSHPGGTYTEAFF; CDR3 DNA: TGCGCCAGCAGCCACCCGGGGGGCACTTACACTGAAGCTTTCTTT
clone size: -; D gene: -; J gene: TRBJ1-2; V gene: TRBV19; CDR3 protein: CASSIWADYGYTF; CDR3 DNA: TGTGCCAGTAGTATTTGGGCCGATTATGGCTACACCTTC
clone size: -; D gene: TRBD1; J gene: TRBJ2-7; V gene: TRBV6-5; CDR3 protein: CATVKGQGTYEQYF; CDR3 DNA: TGTGCCACCGTTAAGGGACAGGGTACCTACGAGCAGTACTTC
clone size: -; D gene: -; J gene: TRBJ2-1; V gene: TRBV7-2; CDR3 protein: CASSLGPAELYNEQFF; CDR3 DNA: TGTGCCAGCAGCTTAGGCCCAGCGGAGCTCTACAATGAGCAGTTCTTC